The rows below give T cell receptor beta chains drawn from one sample of a study of blood T cell repertoires in COVID-19. Here immunoSEQ multiplex PCR was the method, and the copy in TCRdb shows in-frame clones only, minus some. Among roughly 220,000 clones, roughly 90% were seen once, and the ten largest hold 2.2%. The sequenced sample was peripheral blood. The receptors stem from a man younger than 40 who had recovered from COVID-19. The CDR3 runs from the conserved cysteine through the conserved F or W. A D gene is named only where the DNA matches it firmly. Not all rows give a size; the values are once, few, many and, for expanded clones, a class.

J,V,D,size,length,DNA,CDR3
TRBJ1-3,TRBV30,NA,NA,14,TGTGCCTGGACCGTTGGGGGGGCTGGAAACACCATATATTTT,CAWTVGGAGNTIYF
TRBJ2-1,TRBV4-3,NA,NA,16,TGCGCCAGCAGCCAAGAATACAGATTCTCCTACAATGAGCAGTTCTTC,CASSQEYRFSYNEQFF
TRBJ2-3,TRBV30,NA,NA,15,TGTGCCTGTGGTAGGGGGGGGCCTACGACAGATACGCAGTATTTT,CACGRGGPTTDTQYF
TRBJ1-1,TRBV6-5,TRBD1,NA,13,TGTGCCAGCAGTTTCGACAGGGGCTATGAAGCTTTCTTT,CASSFDRGYEAFF
TRBJ2-1,TRBV19,TRBD1,NA,13,TGTGCCAGTAGTTTGTCCCCGGGACAGGGAAAGTTCTTC,CASSLSPGQGKFF
TRBJ1-4,TRBV10-1,NA,NA,14,TGCGCCAGCAGTGACCCCGGGACTGAAGAAAAACTGTTTTTT,CASSDPGTEEKLFF
TRBJ1-5,TRBV5-1,NA,NA,14,TGCGCCAGCAGCCCCGGGACACAAAATCAGCCCCAGCATTTT,CASSPGTQNQPQHF
TRBJ1-1,TRBV18,NA,few,14,TGTGCCAGCTCGAGCGGTGGGGGGGAGACTGAAGCTTTCTTT,CASSSGGGETEAFF
TRBJ2-5,TRBV2,TRBD2,NA,15,TGTGCCAGCAGTGAACAGCGGGGGGGAAAAGAGACCCAGTACTTC,CASSEQRGGKETQYF
TRBJ2-7,TRBV11-2,TRBD1,NA,13,TGTGCCAGCAGCGGGACAGGACGCTACGAGCAGTACTTC,CASSGTGRYEQYF
TRBJ1-1,TRBV7-8,NA,NA,17,TGTGCCAGCAGCCCACGAGGGCGTACGATTATGAACACTGAAGCTTTCTTT,CASSPRGRTIMNTEAFF
TRBJ2-5,TRBV5-1,TRBD2,NA,18,TGCGCCAGCAGCACCGGGACTAGCGGGGGGAGGCACCAAGAGACCCAGTACTTC,CASSTGTSGGRHQETQYF
TRBJ1-5,TRBV2,NA,few,15,TGTGCCAGCAGGTCGGGGGAATCTAGCAATCAGCCCCAGCATTTT,CASRSGESSNQPQHF
TRBJ2-1,TRBV10-1,TRBD1,few,15,TGCGCCAGCAGCGTCTTAGGACAGGGGAAGAATGAGCAGTTCTTC,CASSVLGQGKNEQFF
TRBJ1-3,TRBV9,NA,NA,14,TGTGCCAGCAGCGTAGAGGGGCTAGGAAACACCATATATTTT,CASSVEGLGNTIYF
TRBJ2-5,TRBV4-2,TRBD1,NA,14,TGTGCCAGCAGCCAGAACAGGGGAAGGGAGACCCAGTACTTC,CASSQNRGRETQYF
TRBJ2-1,TRBV12-1,NA,NA,16,TGTGCCAGCAGCTCGGGGGTAGGGGACTCCTACAATGAGCAGTTCTTC,CASSSGVGDSYNEQFF
TRBJ2-1,TRBV3-1/TRBV3-2,NA,NA,13,TGTGCCAGCAGCCCCCGTTCTCTCAATGAGCAGTTCTTC,CASSPRSLNEQFF
TRBJ2-7,TRBV7-2,NA,once,14,TGTGCCAGCAGCCATATTTCTAGCTCCTACGAGCAGTACTTC,CASSHISSSYEQYF
TRBJ2-7,TRBV5-1,TRBD1,NA,17,TGCGCCAGCAGCTTGATAGCCGGGACAGGGGGTTCCTACGAGCAGTACTTC,CASSLIAGTGGSYEQYF
TRBJ2-7,TRBV11-2,NA,NA,13,TGTGCCAGCAGCTTAGATAGAGCCTACGAGCAGTACTTC,CASSLDRAYEQYF
TRBJ1-6,TRBV6-2/TRBV6-3,NA,NA,17,TGTGCCAGCAGTTACACCCTAGGAGCAGGGGATAATTCACCCCTCCACTTT,CASSYTLGAGDNSPLHF
TRBJ1-1,TRBV11-2,NA,NA,13,TGTGCCAGCAGCTTTGACCCGCGGACTGAAGCTTTCTTT,CASSFDPRTEAFF
TRBJ1-4,TRBV5-1,NA,NA,16,TGCGCCAGCAGCTTGGATGGGCTACCAACTGATGAAAAACTGTTTTTT,CASSLDGLPTDEKLFF
TRBJ1-1,TRBV10-2,NA,NA,15,TGCGCCAGCAGTGGGTCTCATTTCATGAACACTGAAGCTTTCTTT,CASSGSHFMNTEAFF
TRBJ2-5,TRBV2,NA,NA,15,TGTGCCCGGGGGAGGCGCGGGGAAAGCCAAGAGACCCAGTACTTC,CARGRRGESQETQYF
TRBJ2-7,TRBV5-6,NA,NA,17,TGTGCCAGCAGCTTGGCATTAAGGCGGGACAGTCCCTACGAGCAGTACTTC,CASSLALRRDSPYEQYF
TRBJ2-5,TRBV27,TRBD1,NA,15,TGTGCCAGCAGGCCATCAACCAGGGGGCTAGAGACCCAGTACTTC,CASRPSTRGLETQYF
TRBJ2-1,TRBV6-2/TRBV6-3,NA,NA,15,TGTGCCAGCAGTCCCCAACCGGTATCCTACAATGAGCAGTTCTTC,CASSPQPVSYNEQFF
TRBJ2-1,TRBV7-2,TRBD1,NA,17,TGTGCCAGCAGCTTAGAGGCAGGCCAGGGGGCTTACAATGAGCAGTTCTTC,CASSLEAGQGAYNEQFF
TRBJ2-7,TRBV3-1/TRBV3-2,TRBD1,NA,15,TGTGCCAGCAGCCAAGACGCGACAGGGGTCCACGAGCAGTACTTC,CASSQDATGVHEQYF
TRBJ1-1,TRBV19,NA,NA,14,TGTGCCAGTAGTATGTGGAAGCACGACTATGAAGCTTTCTTT,CASSMWKHDYEAFF
TRBJ2-7,TRBV4-2,NA,NA,15,TGTGCCAGCAGCCAAGAGGGTGTGCGGGGCTACGAGCAGTACTTC,CASSQEGVRGYEQYF
TRBJ2-3,TRBV27,TRBD2,NA,18,TGTGCCAGCAGTTTTAGCGGGAGGACTAGCGGTGACACAGATACGCAGTATTTT,CASSFSGRTSGDTDTQYF
TRBJ1-4,TRBV19,TRBD1,NA,16,TGTGCCAGTAGTTTCAGACAGGGGTTTGGGAATGAAAAACTGTTTTTT,CASSFRQGFGNEKLFF
TRBJ1-2,TRBV12-3/TRBV12-4,NA,NA,13,TGTGCCAGCAGTTTAATACAACACTATGGCTACACCTTC,CASSLIQHYGYTF
TRBJ1-6,TRBV6-4,TRBD1,NA,14,TGTGCCAGCAGCGCGGGACAGGGGAATTCACCCCTCCACTTT,CASSAGQGNSPLHF
TRBJ2-5,TRBV5-4,TRBD1,once,15,TGTGCCAGCAGCTTGGTAGGCAGGGGGCTAGAGACCCAGTACTTC,CASSLVGRGLETQYF
TRBJ1-2,TRBV3-1/TRBV3-2,NA,once,15,TGTGCCAGCAGCCCGTACAGGGTATACTCCTATGGCTACACCTTC,CASSPYRVYSYGYTF
TRBJ2-1,TRBV5-4,TRBD1,NA,15,TGTGCCAGCAGCTTGGCCGGGACAGTGTACAATGAGCAGTTCTTC,CASSLAGTVYNEQFF
TRBJ1-4,TRBV5-4,NA,once,18,TGTGCCAGCAGCTTGTCTTTCCGACACGGGACACCTAATGAAAAACTGTTTTTT,CASSLSFRHGTPNEKLFF
TRBJ1-6,TRBV4-1,NA,NA,14,TGCGCCAGCAGATGGGGGGGCTACAATTCACCCCTCCACTTT,CASRWGGYNSPLHF
TRBJ1-1,TRBV27,NA,NA,11,TGTGCCAGCCGCAGGGGCACTGAAGCTTTCTTT,CASRRGTEAFF
TRBJ1-3,TRBV10-1,NA,NA,16,TGCGCCAGCAGCGAAGGTTACCGGGACACCGGGAACACCATATATTTT,CASSEGYRDTGNTIYF
TRBJ2-7,TRBV19,NA,NA,16,TGTGCCAGTAGTATAGGGCCAGGCCGGAGGTCCTACGAGCAGTACTTC,CASSIGPGRRSYEQYF
TRBJ2-7,TRBV25-1,NA,NA,11,TGTGCCAGCAGTTTACACAACGAGCAGTACTTC,CASSLHNEQYF
TRBJ2-3,TRBV24-1,TRBD2,NA,15,TGTGCCACCAGAGGAGGGGCTAGCGGGGTGGATACGCAGTATTTT,CATRGGASGVDTQYF
TRBJ2-6,TRBV6-5,TRBD1,NA,16,TGTGCCAGCAGTTACACAGGGGAGCCCGGGGCCAACGTCCTGACTTTC,CASSYTGEPGANVLTF
TRBJ1-2,TRBV6-1,NA,NA,16,TGTGCCAGCAGTGGACACGGAACTATAACTAGCTATGGCTACACCTTC,CASSGHGTITSYGYTF
TRBJ2-7,TRBV7-8,TRBD1,few,14,TGTGCCAGCAGCGCGAGACAGGGGGTCGACGAGCAGTACTTC,CASSARQGVDEQYF
TRBJ2-2,TRBV4-3,NA,few,15,TGCGCCAGCAGCCAAGGCCGCGGGCCCACCGGGGAGCTGTTTTTT,CASSQGRGPTGELFF
TRBJ1-2,TRBV18,NA,NA,13,TGTGCCAGCTCACCAGACGGGGACTATGGCTACACCTTC,CASSPDGDYGYTF
TRBJ1-2,TRBV18,NA,NA,16,TGTGCCAGCTCACCGCCGACAGAACCCCCATACTATGGCTACACCTTC,CASSPPTEPPYYGYTF
TRBJ1-5,TRBV6-1,NA,NA,15,TGTGCCAGCAGTGAAAGGGGGATAGACAATCAGCCCCAGCATTTT,CASSERGIDNQPQHF
TRBJ1-3,TRBV5-5,NA,NA,15,TGTGCCAGCAGCTTGGGACAGAGCTCTGGAAACACCATATATTTT,CASSLGQSSGNTIYF
TRBJ1-4,TRBV12-3/TRBV12-4,NA,NA,13,TGTGCCAGCAGTTACCTCGGGGGGCAGAAACTGTTTTTT,CASSYLGGQKLFF
TRBJ1-5,TRBV6-5,TRBD1,NA,15,TGTGCCAGCAGTTTCGGACAGGGGTTTCGCCAGCCCCAGCATTTT,CASSFGQGFRQPQHF
TRBJ2-7,TRBV27,TRBD2,NA,15,TGTGCCAGCATTGAGGGACTAGCGGGGTTTCACGAGCAGTACTTC,CASIEGLAGFHEQYF